This T cell receptor (beta chain) was retrieved from a study of T cells in localized non-small cell lung cancer. The study's findings and limits: Overall survival was longer when the density of T cells in the blood was higher. Without multi-region sequencing, intratumor heterogeneity could not be excluded.

From germline, CDR1 is MGHRA and CDR2 YSYEKL. J lost 2 bases, V lost 4 bases, and 9 bases had no gene match. The CDR3 spans 18 residues. Remarks on this clone: Its specificity is not known.

The data were produced by immunoSEQ multiplex PCR, yet TCRdb's version contains in-frame clones alone and is incomplete. The top ten clones hold around 1.7% of a sample with around 140,000 clones, roughly 90% of them seen once. This TCR derives from a female donor of 60 years or more with stage I lung adenocarcinoma. The chain uses TRBV4-1 and TRBJ1-4; 11 bases match TRBD1. Material: peripheral blood, obtained before any cancer treatment. CDR3 in DNA: TGCGCCAGCAGCCCTACCGGGACAGGGGGGTCTACTAATGAAAAACTGTTTTTT. Residues: CASSPTGTGGSTNEKLFF.